This TCR beta chain was captured in a study of T-cell reconstitution after alpha-beta-depleted transplantation in children. The study, taken as a whole, reports: Several hundred expanded graft clones reportedly supplied alpha-beta T cells about two months after transplant. Surviving recipient cells, namely T cells and thymic progenitors, were the source of high day-60 TCRbeta diversity in some patients.

Using unique molecular identifiers, the investigators prepared the TCRbeta library. TCRdb ran MiXCR on the PCR reads and lists one entry per CDR3 protein. The sample has tens of thousands of distinct CDR3 sequences, roughly a sixth seen once. This clonotype appeared a few times. The antigen remains unidentified. The CDR3 length is 12 residues. Trimming shortened V by 5 bases and J by 4 bases, and 8 bases separated the two germline ends. Germline V lookup: CDR1 DFQATT, CDR2 SNEGSKA (reference sequence). The source is a male patient under 10 years old who had a stem cell transplant for acute lymphoblastic leukemia, so the T cells may come from the graft donor. The starting material was PBMCs, mostly from graft donor cells, obtained 180 days after TCRalphabeta/CD19-depleted stem cell transplant. The chain couples TRBV20-1 to TRBJ2-2; D unresolved. The CDR3: CSAGPLTGELFF. The CDR3 region has the DNA TGCAGTGCTGGCCCCCTCACCGGGGAGCTGTTTTTT.